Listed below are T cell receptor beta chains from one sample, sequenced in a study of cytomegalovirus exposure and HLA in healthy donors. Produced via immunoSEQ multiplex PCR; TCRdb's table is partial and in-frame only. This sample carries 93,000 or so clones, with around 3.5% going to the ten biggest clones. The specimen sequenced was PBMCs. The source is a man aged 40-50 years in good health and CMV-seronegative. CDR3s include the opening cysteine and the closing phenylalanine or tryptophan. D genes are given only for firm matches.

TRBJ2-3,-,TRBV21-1,CASSKAWDRSTDTQYF,TGTGCCAGCAGCAAAGCCTGGGACAGAAGCACAGATACGCAGTATTTT
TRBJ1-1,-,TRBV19,CASSIPGAEAFF,TGTGCCAGTAGTATCCCAGGGGCTGAAGCTTTCTTT
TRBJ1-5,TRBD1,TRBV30,CAWSGGQGQPQHF,TGTGCCTGGAGTGGGGGACAGGGACAGCCCCAGCATTTT
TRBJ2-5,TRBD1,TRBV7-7,CASSTDRGAETQYF,TGTGCCAGCAGCACGGACAGGGGGGCAGAGACCCAGTACTTC
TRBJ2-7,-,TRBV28,CASSYVDEQYF,TGTGCCAGCAGCTACGTCGACGAGCAGTACTTC
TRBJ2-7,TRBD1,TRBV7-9,CASSTRQGPNEQYF,TGTGCCAGCAGCACTCGACAGGGGCCTAACGAGCAGTACTTC
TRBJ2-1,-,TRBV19,CASSIRGRVGDNEQFF,TGTGCCAGTAGTATTAGAGGCAGGGTAGGAGACAATGAGCAGTTCTTC
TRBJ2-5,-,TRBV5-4,CASSLDADQETQYF,TGTGCCAGCAGCTTGGACGCGGACCAAGAGACCCAGTACTTC
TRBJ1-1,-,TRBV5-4,CASSLAGHKNTEAFF,TGTGCCAGCAGCTTAGCGGGACACAAGAACACTGAAGCTTTCTTT
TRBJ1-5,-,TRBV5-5,CASSRGGNQPQHF,TGTGCCAGCAGTCGGGGGGGTAATCAGCCCCAGCATTTT
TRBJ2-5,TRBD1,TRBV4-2,CASSLRQGAGETQYF,TGTGCCAGCAGCCTAAGACAGGGGGCAGGGGAGACCCAGTACTTC
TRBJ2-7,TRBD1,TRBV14,CASSQDRQGAREQYF,TGTGCCAGCAGCCAAGATCGGCAGGGGGCACGCGAGCAGTACTTC
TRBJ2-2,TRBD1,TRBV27,CASSFGTVPGELFF,TGTGCCAGCAGTTTCGGGACAGTCCCGGGGGAGCTGTTTTTT
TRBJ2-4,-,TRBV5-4,CASSPGTDQGYIQYF,TGTGCCAGCAGCCCGGGCACGGACCAGGGTTACATTCAGTACTTC
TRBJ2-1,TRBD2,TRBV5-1,CASSFSLAGANEQFF,TGCGCCAGCAGCTTCTCCCTAGCGGGGGCCAATGAGCAGTTCTTC
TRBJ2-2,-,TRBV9,CASSPASPGELFF,TGTGCCAGCAGCCCTGCCAGTCCCGGGGAGCTGTTTTTT
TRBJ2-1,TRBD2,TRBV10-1,CASSFSGLAESYNEQFF,TGCGCCAGCAGTTTTTCTGGACTAGCGGAATCCTACAATGAGCAGTTCTTC